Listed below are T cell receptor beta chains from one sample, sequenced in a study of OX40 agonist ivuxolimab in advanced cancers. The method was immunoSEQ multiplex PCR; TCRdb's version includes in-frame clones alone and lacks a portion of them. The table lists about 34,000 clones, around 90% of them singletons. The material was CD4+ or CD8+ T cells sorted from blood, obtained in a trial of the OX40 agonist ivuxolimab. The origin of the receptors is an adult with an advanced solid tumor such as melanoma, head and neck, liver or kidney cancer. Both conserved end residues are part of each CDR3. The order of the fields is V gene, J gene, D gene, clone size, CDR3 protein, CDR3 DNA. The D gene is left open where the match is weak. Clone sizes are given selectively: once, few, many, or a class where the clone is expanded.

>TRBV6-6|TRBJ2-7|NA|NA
CASSPPGVGDEQYF
TGTGCCAGCAGTCCCCCCGGGGTAGGGGACGAGCAGTACTTC
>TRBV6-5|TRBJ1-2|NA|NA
CASRKAGMHWGYTF
TGTGCCAGCAGGAAAGCGGGCATGCATTGGGGCTACACCTTC
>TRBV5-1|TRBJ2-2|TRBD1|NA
CASSIRQGRDTGELFF
TGCGCCAGCAGCATCCGACAGGGAAGGGACACCGGGGAGCTGTTTTTT
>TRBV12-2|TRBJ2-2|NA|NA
CASRCAPGTANTGELFF
TGTGCAAGTCGCTGCGCCCCCGGGACAGCGAACACCGGGGAGCTGTTTTTT
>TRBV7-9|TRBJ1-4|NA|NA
CASSLGGVGEKLFF
TGTGCCAGCAGCTTAGGTGGAGTCGGTGAAAAACTGTTTTTT
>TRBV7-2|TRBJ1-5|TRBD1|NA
CASSTQQGRQPQHF
TGTGCCAGCAGTACTCAACAGGGGCGGCAGCCCCAGCATTTT
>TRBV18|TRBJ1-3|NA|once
CASSPPSQDGNTIYF
TGTGCCAGCTCACCACCGTCCCAGGACGGAAACACCATATATTTT
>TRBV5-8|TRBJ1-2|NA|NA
CASSSPGGDGYTF
TGTGCCAGCAGCTCCCCGGGGGGCGATGGCTACACCTTC
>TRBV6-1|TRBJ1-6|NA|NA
CASSRTVGDSPLHF
TGTGCCAGCAGTCGGACAGTGGGGGATTCACCCCTCCACTTT
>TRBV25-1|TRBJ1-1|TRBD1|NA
CASSDIGTGPHREAFF
TGTGCCAGCAGTGACATAGGGACAGGGCCACACCGGGAAGCTTTCTTT
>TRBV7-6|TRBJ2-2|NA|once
CASSLVRGENTGELFF
TGTGCCAGCAGCTTAGTTCGGGGAGAGAACACCGGGGAGCTGTTTTTT
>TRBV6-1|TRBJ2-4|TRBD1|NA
CASRDRGGYIQYF
TGTGCCAGCAGGGACAGGGGGGGGTACATTCAGTACTTC
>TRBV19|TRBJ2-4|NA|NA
CATRSGQFQYF
TGTGCCACCCGCTCTGGACAGTTTCAGTACTTC
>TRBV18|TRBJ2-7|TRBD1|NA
CASSPRQGAHEQYF
TGTGCCAGCTCACCACGCCAGGGGGCTCACGAGCAGTACTTC
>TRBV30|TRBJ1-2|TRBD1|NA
CAWTGGRNYYGYTF
TGTGCCTGGACAGGGGGCCGGAACTATTATGGCTACACCTTC
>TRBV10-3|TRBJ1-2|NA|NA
CAISESRYHEGYTF
TGTGCCATCAGTGAGTCGAGATATCATGAGGGCTACACCTTC
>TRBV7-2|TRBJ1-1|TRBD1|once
CASSSGRQGYTEAFF
TGTGCCAGCAGCTCAGGACGACAGGGGTACACTGAAGCTTTCTTT
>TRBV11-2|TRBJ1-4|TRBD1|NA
CASTSGGYENEKLFF
TGTGCCAGCACCTCAGGGGGTTATGAGAATGAAAAACTGTTTTTT
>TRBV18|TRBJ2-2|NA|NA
CASSPLSAGELFF
TGTGCCAGCTCACCACTCTCCGCCGGGGAGCTGTTTTTT
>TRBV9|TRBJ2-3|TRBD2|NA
CASSPPGGSTDTQYF
TGTGCCAGCAGCCCTCCCGGGGGGAGCACAGATACGCAGTATTTT
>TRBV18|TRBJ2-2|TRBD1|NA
CASSPQGAINTGELFF
TGTGCCAGCTCACCGCAGGGGGCCATTAACACCGGGGAGCTGTTTTTT
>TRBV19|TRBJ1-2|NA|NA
CASSYSNYGYTF
TGTGCCAGTAGTTATAGTAACTATGGCTACACCTTC